These 23 T cell receptor beta chains share one sample of origin, sequenced in a study of T cell repertoires in cytomegalovirus infection. TCRdb reprocessed the reads via MiXCR and lists one record per CDR3 protein. The sample yields around 740,000 distinct CDR3 sequences, 35% to 45% seen once. Sequencing was carried out using PBMCs. These receptors were collected from a human donor in good health (CMV status not recorded). Some clones in this sample may be carry-over from other donors' samples.

This clonotype was detected once. The gene calls are TRBV20-1 and TRBJ2-5; tentatively, D is TRBD1 (6 bases). Germline V gene sequence: CDR1 DFQATT, CDR2 SNEGSKA (reference sequence). This CDR3 comprises 11 residues. Deletions cut 5 bases from V and 4 bases from J, with 8 bases between. CDR3 region: CSAPQGETQYF. The CDR3 DNA reads as TGCAGTGCTCCACAGGGAGAGACCCAGTACTTC.

This clonotype has more than one count but fewer than ten. The chain carries TRBV7-9 and TRBJ1-2; no reliable D call. CDR1 SEHNR and CDR2 FQNEAQ come from the germline V gene (reference sequence). There are 11 residues in the CDR3. Deletions cut 1 base from V and 7 bases from J, with 4 bases between. The CDR3 sequence is CASSLEVGYTF. The CDR3 nucleotides are TGTGCCAGCAGCTTAGAAGTTGGCTACACCTTC.

In DNA, the CDR3 is TGTGCCAGCAGCTTTGCCGACAGCCTTGGGGCCAACGTCCTGACTTTC. Its protein product is CASSFADSLGANVLTF. The V gene is TRBV5-5, the J gene TRBJ2-6; D may be TRBD1 (5 bases). CDR3 length equals 16 residues. CDR1 and CDR2 from the germline V gene are SGHKS and YYEKEE (reference sequence). Trimming cost V 2 bases and J 3 bases, with 12 bases left between them.

Notes on this clonotype: Relative to the germline gene, one junction end is altered; a read error may explain this. The V call is TRBV28, the J call TRBJ2-7; D tentatively fits TRBD1 or TRBD2 (5 bases each). The CDR3 has 13 amino acids. The V gene's germline CDR1 is MDHEN and CDR2 SYDVKM. The CDR3 is CVSARDGTYEQYF. The CDR3 bases are TGTGTCAGCGCCCGGGACGGAACCTACGAGCAGTACTTC. The full variable domain, rest sourced from reference TRBV28 and TRBJ2-7, is DVKVTQSSRYLVKRTGEKVFLECVQDMDHENMFWYRQDPGLGLRLIYFSYDVKMKEKGDIPEGYSVSREKKERFSLILESASTNQTSMYLCVSARDGTYEQYFGPGTRLTVT.

This clonotype has a single count. V usage is TRBV12-3 or TRBV12-4 and J usage is TRBJ1-2, with unresolved D. The CDR3 is made up of 13 amino acids. V lost 3 bases and J lost 6, with 11 bases in between. In DNA, the CDR3 is TGTGCCAGCAGTTTCCGAGGCGCTCATGGCTACACCTTC. Protein sequence: CASSFRGAHGYTF.

The chain employs TRBV6-2 or TRBV6-3 and TRBJ1-1; D may be TRBD1 (5 bases). The CDR3 spans 16 residues. CDR1 is MNHEY, CDR2 SVGEGT, per germline. The V end lost 6 bases, the J end lost 10 bases, and 27 bases lay between the germline ends. In DNA, the CDR3 is TGTGCCAGCAGCGGACCCGGGAGCTGGGGGTGGCTGGCAGCTTTCTTT. This codes for CASSGPGSWGWLAAFF.

In this sample, this clonotype turned up a few times. CDR3 amino acids: CASSVPGLAGDEQFF. The CDR3 nucleotides read TGTGCCAGCAGTGTTCCGGGACTAGCGGGAGATGAGCAGTTCTTC. The chain joins TRBV25-1 to TRBJ2-1; 14 bases align to TRBD2. The V gene end was trimmed by 4 bases and the J gene end by 8 bases; junction bases not matched to a gene: 4. The germline CDR1 and CDR2 sequences are MGHDK and SYGVNS. The CDR3 is 15 residues long. Full variable domain (missing parts from reference TRBV25-1 and TRBJ2-1): EADIYQTPRYLVIGTGKKITLECSQTMGHDKMYWYQQDPGMELHLIHYSYGVNSTEKGDLSSESTVSRIRTEHFPLTLESARPSHTSQYLCASSVPGLAGDEQFFGPGTRLTVL.

This chain connects TRBV12-3 or TRBV12-4 to TRBJ1-1, with D tentatively TRBD1 (5 bases). The V end was cut by 3 bases, the J end by 1 base, with 15 bases between. The length of the CDR3 is 16 residues. Here the CDR3 reads CASSLQGAGGNTEAFF. CDR3 coding DNA: TGTGCCAGCAGTTTGCAGGGCGCGGGTGGGAACACTGAAGCTTTCTTT.

V is TRBV2 and J is TRBJ2-5; D gene uncertain. The CDR3 runs 14 residues. The germline gives CDR1 SNHLY, CDR2 FYNNEI. Trimming cost V 4 bases and J 3 bases, with 12 bases left between them. CDR3 in amino acids: CASSGLNGEETQYF. The CDR3 coding sequence is TGTGCCAGCAGTGGTTTGAACGGAGAAGAGACCCAGTACTTC.

This clonotype was seen a few times. This chain connects TRBV12-3 or TRBV12-4 to TRBJ1-5; TRBD1 agrees at 7 bases. The CDR3 totals 17 residues. V shed 3 bases and J 6 bases; nucleotides not matched to a gene: 14. The CDR3 DNA reads TGTGCCAGCAGTTTCCGAAGACAGGGTGGGTCGGGTCAGCCCCAGCATTTT. Amino acid sequence: CASSFRRQGGSGQPQHF.

This clonotype was seen only a few times. The chain carries TRBV7-2 and TRBJ1-2; the D gene is possibly TRBD1 (6 bases). Deletions cut 5 bases from V and 7 bases from J, with 17 bases between. The CDR3 is made up of 14 amino acids. Germline V gene lookup returns CDR1 SGHTA and CDR2 FQGNSA. This chain's CDR3 is CASSPNTGLGGYTF. CDR3 nucleotides: TGTGCCAGCAGCCCCAATACAGGGCTAGGTGGCTACACCTTC.

This rearrangement joins TRBV12-3 or TRBV12-4 to TRBJ2-1, with D perhaps TRBD1 or TRBD2 (5 bases each). V was pared by 1 base and J by 15 bases, with 22 bases between. The length of the CDR3 is 15 residues. The CDR3 spells CASSLEGAPNRWLFF. Written as DNA, the CDR3 is TGTGCCAGCAGTTTAGAGGGAGCCCCGAACAGGTGGCTGTTCTTC.

The rearrangement links TRBV29-1 to TRBJ1-4; D not certain. V shed 6 bases and J shed 7 bases, with 12 bases lying between them. Germline values: CDR1 SQVTM, CDR2 ANQGSEA. The CDR3 contains 12 residues. The CDR3 nucleotides read TGCAGCGTGGCCCTCGAGGGTGAAAAACTGTTTTTT. It encodes CSVALEGEKLFF. The full variable domain, with the rest looked up from reference TRBV29-1 and TRBJ1-4, is SAVISQKPSRDICQRGTSLTIQCQVDSQVTMMFWYRQQPGQSLTLIATANQGSEATYESGFVIDKFPISRPNLTFSTLTVSNMSPEDSSIYLCSVALEGEKLFFGSGTQLSVL.

This clonotype was seen once. The chain couples TRBV29-1 to TRBJ1-2; D uncertain. The CDR3 sequence is 14 residues long. Germline-derived CDR1 and CDR2 are SQVTM and ANQGSEA. Deletions cut 7 bases from V and 1 base from J, with 16 bases between. CDR3 residues: CSAARTNYNYGYTF. The CDR3 region has the DNA TGCAGCGCAGCCAGGACTAACTATAACTATGGCTACACCTTC.

This clonotype was seen more than once but under ten times. The CDR3 region has the DNA TGTGCCAGCTCCCTATCCGGGACTAGCGGGAGGGCCTCCAATGAGCAGTTCTTC. Its translation: CASSLSGTSGRASNEQFF. The J gene is TRBJ2-1, the V gene TRBV18, with TRBD2 matching 16 bases. J gave up 6 bases and V 6 bases, and 11 bases lay outside the gene matches. The germline gives CDR1 KGHSH, CDR2 LQKENI. This CDR3 is built from 18 residues.

As regards this clonotype: A junction end diverges from the germline sequence, so it may reflect a read error. The chain is built from TRBV4-1 and TRBJ1-5; D not certain. The length of the CDR3 is 14 residues. Germline CDR1 is MGHRA and CDR2 is YSYEKL. CDR3 in DNA: TGCGCCAGCATCCAAGATCCCGGGGAAGAGCCCCAGCATTTT. Protein: CASIQDPGEEPQHF.

The chain uses TRBV27 and TRBJ1-6, with no clear D. Germline CDR1 is MNHEY and CDR2 is SMNVEV (reference sequence). CDR3 length: 13 residues. V shed 0 bases and J shed 9 bases, with 6 bases lying between them. CDR3: CASSLSRSSPLHF. DNA for the CDR3: TGTGCCAGCAGTTTATCCAGGTCTTCACCCCTCCACTTT.

The chain is built from TRBV7-6 and TRBJ1-2; TRBD1 agrees at 7 bases. Germline CDR1 SGHVS, CDR2 FNYEAQ. CDR3 length: 14 amino acids. J was trimmed by 6 bases and V by 6 bases; bases with no gene match: 10. The CDR3 is CASRAQTGSDGYTF. DNA of the CDR3: TGTGCCAGCAGGGCCCAGACAGGGTCGGATGGCTACACCTTC.

V gene TRBV29-1 combines with J gene TRBJ2-1; no clear D. CDR3 length: 12 residues. CDR1 is SQVTM, CDR2 ANQGSEA, per germline. The V and J ends lost 7 bases and 5 bases respectively, with 12 bases between them. As DNA, the CDR3 is TGCAGCGGACTGGGCGGAAACAATGAGCAGTTCTTC. This encodes CSGLGGNNEQFF.

The rearrangement uses TRBV11-2 and TRBJ1-2, with D unresolved. This CDR3 has 13 residues. Trimming stripped 7 bases from V and 1 base from J, with 10 bases between. In germline, CDR1 is SGHAT, CDR2 FQNNGV. The DNA of the CDR3 is TGTGCCAGCACCGAGCTCAATAACTATGGCTACACCTTC. This codes for CASTELNNYGYTF.

This rearrangement joins TRBV7-9 to TRBJ2-7; 9 positions match TRBD2. Germline V gene data show CDR1 as SEHNR and CDR2 as FQNEAQ (reference sequence). This CDR3 has 15 residues. The V and J ends lost 1 base and 2 bases, in that order; junction bases with no gene match: 3. The CDR3 is CASSLGSSGTYEQYF. The CDR3 DNA follows: TGTGCCAGCAGCTTAGGTTCTAGCGGGACCTACGAGCAGTACTTC.

The J gene is TRBJ1-5, the V gene TRBV11-2; D gene uncertain. The germline V gene has CDR1 SGHAT and CDR2 FQNNGV. The CDR3 is made up of 15 amino acids. V lost 3 bases and J lost 4, with 13 bases in between. Here the CDR3 reads CASSFGPVGNQPQHF. The CDR3 nucleotides read TGTGCCAGCAGCTTTGGTCCTGTAGGGAATCAGCCCCAGCATTTT.

CDR3 loop: CSVAPLGTPGNEQFF. The CDR3 region has the DNA TGCAGCGTTGCCCCATTGGGGACCCCGGGGAATGAGCAGTTCTTC. The genes are TRBV29-1 and TRBJ2-1; either TRBD1 or TRBD2 may fit D (5 bases each). Germline V gene lookup returns CDR1 SQVTM and CDR2 ANQGSEA. Trimming left V 4 bases short and J 7 bases short, with 20 bases between. This CDR3 has 15 residues.